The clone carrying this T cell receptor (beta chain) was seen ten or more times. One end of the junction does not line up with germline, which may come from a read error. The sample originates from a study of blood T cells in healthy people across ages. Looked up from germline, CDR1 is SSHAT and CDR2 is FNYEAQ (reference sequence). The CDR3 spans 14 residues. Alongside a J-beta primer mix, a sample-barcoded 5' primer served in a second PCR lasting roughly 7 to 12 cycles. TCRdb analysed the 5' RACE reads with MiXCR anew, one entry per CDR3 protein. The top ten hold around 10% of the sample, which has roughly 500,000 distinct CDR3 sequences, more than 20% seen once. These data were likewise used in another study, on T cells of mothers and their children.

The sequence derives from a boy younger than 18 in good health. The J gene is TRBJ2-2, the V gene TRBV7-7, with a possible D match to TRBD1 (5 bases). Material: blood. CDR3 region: CASSRQQNTGELFF. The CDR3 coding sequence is TGTGCTAGCAGCCGACAGCAGAACACCGGGGAGCTGTTTTTT.